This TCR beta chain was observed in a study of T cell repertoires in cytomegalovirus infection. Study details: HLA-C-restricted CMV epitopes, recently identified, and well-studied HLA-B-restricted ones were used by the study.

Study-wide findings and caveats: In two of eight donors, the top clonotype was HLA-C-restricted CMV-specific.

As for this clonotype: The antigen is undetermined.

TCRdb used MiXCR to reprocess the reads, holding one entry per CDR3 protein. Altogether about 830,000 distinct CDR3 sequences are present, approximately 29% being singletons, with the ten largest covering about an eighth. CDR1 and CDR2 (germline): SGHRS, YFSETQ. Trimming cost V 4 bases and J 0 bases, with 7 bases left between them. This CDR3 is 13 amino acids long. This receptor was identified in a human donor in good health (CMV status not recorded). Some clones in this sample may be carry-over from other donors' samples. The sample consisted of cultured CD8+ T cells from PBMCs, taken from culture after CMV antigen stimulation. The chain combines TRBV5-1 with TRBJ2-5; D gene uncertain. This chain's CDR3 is CASSPPNQETQYF. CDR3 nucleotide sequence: TGCGCCAGCAGCCCGCCGAACCAAGAGACCCAGTACTTC.